This entry features one TCR beta chain sequence. The antigen remains undetermined. The data are from a study of cytomegalovirus exposure and HLA in healthy donors. Primers for the PCR totalled 60 Vbeta and 13 Jbeta. Only in-frame clones appear in the TCRdb table, and some are missing; sequencing was by immunoSEQ multiplex PCR. The table lists 110,000 to 150,000 clones, roughly three quarters of them singletons. General study findings and limits: The authors later linked a missense DCLRE1C variant to TCR beta V- and J-gene trimming.

The clonotype comes from a young woman in good health and CMV-seronegative. Sequenced input: PBMCs.

Here the CDR3 DNA reads TGCGCCAGCAGCCAAGCGGGTGTAGCGGGAACTTATACAGATACGCAGTATTTT. Encoded protein: CASSQAGVAGTYTDTQYF. J is TRBJ2-3 and V is TRBV4-1, with 8 bases lining up with TRBD2. The CDR3 is 18 residues long. V was clipped by 1 base and J by 3 bases; unmatched bases: 12. CDR1 is MGHRA and CDR2 is YSYEKL in the germline V gene.